This T cell receptor beta chain was profiled in a study of beta chain features in type 1 diabetes. In the study overall: What patients shared with healthy donors was a similar profile of age, gender and cell yields. Overall study findings and caveats: Equally in patients and controls, PCR might preferentially amplify shorter templates. The study found that naive, central memory and Treg TCRB repertoires appeared more similar in patients than in healthy donors. Type 1 diabetes patients had fewer VDJ junction insertions and more deletions.

The authors reverse transcribed all of the isolated RNA, so sequencing captured expressed TCRB transcripts. TCRdb keeps only in-frame clones here, not all; method: immunoSEQ multiplex PCR. The repertoire holds hundreds of thousands of clones, around 10% seen once, with 0.03% to 0.04% in the top ten. A few counts support this clone. Antigen: not known. Germline trimming cut 6 bases from V and 5 bases from J; bases unmatched to any gene: 10. The CDR3 contains 16 residues. Germline V gene lookup returns CDR1 SEHNR and CDR2 FQNEAQ (reference sequence). The sequence came from a woman under 30 in good health. The chain is built from TRBV7-9 and TRBJ2-7, with 13 bases that match TRBD2. Sequences were obtained from naive CD4+ T cells from blood. The CDR3 DNA follows: TGTGCCAGCAGGCCTTTGACTAGCGGGAGGATTGACGAGCAGTACTTC. Its protein product is CASRPLTSGRIDEQYF.